Listed here are 25 T cell receptor beta chains from one sample, sequenced in a study of cytomegalovirus exposure and HLA in healthy donors. Generated by immunoSEQ multiplex PCR, the TCRdb table keeps only in-frame clones and is missing some. This table has hundreds of thousands of clones, about 87% appearing once. Sequencing was performed on PBMCs. These receptors came from a man between 18 and 29 years old in good health and CMV-seronegative.

The chain combines TRBV4-2 with TRBJ1-4, with a weak D call TRBD1 (5 bases). This CDR3 comprises 14 residues. The V gene's germline CDR1 is LGHNA and CDR2 YNFKEQ. The V and J ends lost 0 bases and 7 bases respectively, with 9 bases between them. The CDR3 is CASSQDGGGEKLFF. CDR3 bases: TGTGCCAGCAGCCAAGATGGGGGAGGTGAAAAACTGTTTTTT.

This chain links TRBV6-1 with TRBJ2-3; tentative D call: TRBD1 (6 bases). The V gene's germline CDR1 is MNHNS and CDR2 SASEGT. With 4 bases removed from V and 2 bases from J, the gap between germline ends came to 13 bases. The CDR3 has 15 residues. The CDR3: CASSAIGQITDTQYF. The CDR3 DNA is TGTGCCAGCAGTGCGATAGGACAGATCACAGATACGCAGTATTTT.

This chain uses TRBV28 with TRBJ2-7; 9 bases line up with TRBD1. Germline lookup yields CDR1 MDHEN and CDR2 SYDVKM. This CDR3 region has 14 residues. The trim removed 7 bases at V and 5 bases at J, leaving 9 bases unmatched. CDR3 bases: TGTGCCAGCAACTCCGGGACAGGGATTCACGAGCAGTACTTC. Translated, it gives CASNSGTGIHEQYF. The full variable domain, its missing parts supplied by reference TRBV28 and TRBJ2-7, is DVKVTQSSRYLVKRTGEKVFLECVQDMDHENMFWYRQDPGLGLRLIYFSYDVKMKEKGDIPEGYSVSREKKERFSLILESASTNQTSMYLCASNSGTGIHEQYFGPGTRLTVT.

The gene calls are TRBV29-1 and TRBJ2-3; D remains ambiguous. V dropped 3 bases and J dropped 1 base, with 11 bases sitting between them. The CDR3 consists of 14 residues. CDR1 is SQVTM, CDR2 ANQGSEA, per germline. The CDR3 sequence: CSVEYKHRTDTQYF. As DNA, the CDR3 is TGCAGCGTTGAGTATAAGCACCGCACAGATACGCAGTATTTT.

V is TRBV6-6 and J is TRBJ1-6; 7 bases are shared with TRBD1. The CDR3 length is 14 residues. Trimming removed 6 bases from V and 9 bases from J; junction bases left unmatched: 8. Germline loops: CDR1 MNHNY, CDR2 SVGAGI (reference sequence). This chain's CDR3 is CASREQGSGSPLHF. The CDR3 DNA sequence: TGTGCCAGCAGGGAACAGGGGAGTGGTTCACCCCTCCACTTT.

This rearrangement joins TRBV5-1 to TRBJ1-6; D perhaps matches TRBD1 (6 bases). This CDR3 comprises 18 residues. Germline V lookup: CDR1 SGHRS, CDR2 YFSETQ. V gave up 0 bases and J gave up 2 bases, with 15 bases separating them. CDR3 protein: CASSLGPGEGPYNSPLHF. In DNA, the CDR3 is TGCGCCAGCAGCTTGGGTCCAGGGGAAGGACCCTATAATTCACCCCTCCACTTT.

The chain recombines TRBV18 with TRBJ2-7, with 7 bases matching TRBD1. Germline V CDR1 and CDR2: KGHSH, LQKENI. J was trimmed by 0 bases and V by 5 bases; bases with no gene match: 4. The CDR3 is 14 amino acids. The CDR3 DNA reads as TGTGCCAGCTCAAAGGGGACAGACTCCTACGAGCAGTACTTC. Its protein is CASSKGTDSYEQYF.

The V call is TRBV12-5, the J call TRBJ1-1; 11 bases are shared with TRBD1. V lost 5 bases to trimming and J lost 0 bases; unmatched junction nucleotides: 5. Germline CDR1 reads LGHNT; CDR2 reads FRNRAP. This CDR3 has 16 residues. The CDR3, as DNA: TGTGCTAGTGGTCACGGACAGGGGGCTGTGAACACTGAAGCTTTCTTT. Its protein is CASGHGQGAVNTEAFF. Complete variable domain (other parts from reference TRBV12-5 and TRBJ1-1): DARVTQTPRHKVTEMGQEVTMRCQPILGHNTVFWYRQTMMQGLELLAYFRNRAPLDDSGMPKDRFSAEMPDATLATLKIQPSEPRDSAVYFCASGHGQGAVNTEAFFGQGTRLTVV.

This chain uses TRBV4-3 with TRBJ2-3; 7 bases agree with TRBD1. Germline V gene lookup returns CDR1 LGHNA and CDR2 YSLEER. V dropped 1 base and J dropped 2; count of bases not matched to a gene: 6. The CDR3 spans 16 residues. The CDR3 DNA sequence: TGCGCCAGCAGCCAAGGACAGGGTGCGATCACAGATACGCAGTATTTT. The encoded protein is CASSQGQGAITDTQYF.

The CDR3 loop is CSAREAEQFF. The CDR3 coding sequence is TGCAGTGCTAGAGAGGCTGAGCAGTTCTTC. V gene TRBV20-1 combines with J gene TRBJ2-1; D is uncertain. The length of the CDR3 is 10 residues. The germline V gene has CDR1 DFQATT and CDR2 SNEGSKA (reference sequence). Trimming shortened V by 0 bases and J by 9 bases, and 3 bases separated the two germline ends.

V gene TRBV19 combines with J gene TRBJ1-1; D remains ambiguous. The germline V and J ends were trimmed by 4 bases and 4 bases, with 16 bases remaining between them. The CDR3 contains 15 residues. Germline loops: CDR1 LNHDA, CDR2 SQIVND (reference sequence). The CDR3 region is CASSTTQVMSTEAFF. In DNA form, the CDR3 reads TGTGCCAGTAGTACGACCCAGGTAATGAGCACTGAAGCTTTCTTT.

V usage is TRBV10-3 and J usage is TRBJ2-2; D unresolved. The ends were cut back, 10 bases at V and 1 base at J, with 4 bases in the middle. Germline CDR1 is ENHRY and CDR2 is SYGVKD. The CDR3 covers 11 residues. The DNA for the CDR3 is TGTGCCACACAGAACACCGGGGAGCTGTTTTTT. It encodes CATQNTGELFF.

V and J are TRBV9 and TRBJ2-5; possible D gene TRBD2, 6 bases. This CDR3 comprises 14 residues. The V end was cut by 0 bases, the J end by 5 bases, with 11 bases between. Germline loops: CDR1 SGDLS, CDR2 YYNGEE. CDR3: CASSVGRGPETQYF. CDR3 nucleotides: TGTGCCAGCAGCGTAGGGAGGGGCCCGGAGACCCAGTACTTC. The complete variable domain, with remaining parts taken from reference TRBV9 and TRBJ2-5, reads DSGVTQTPKHLITATGQRVTLRCSPRSGDLSVYWYQQSLDQGLQFLIQYYNGEERAKGNILERFSAQQFPDLHSELNLSSLELGDSALYFCASSVGRGPETQYFGPGTRLLVL.

The chain couples TRBV5-5 to TRBJ1-6, with 7 bases identical to TRBD1. CDR1 SGHKS and CDR2 YYEKEE come from the germline V gene (reference sequence). The CDR3 is 15 residues long. V shed 0 bases and J 6 bases; nucleotides not matched to a gene: 3. The CDR3 is CASSLEGQPNSPLHF. CDR3 DNA sequence: TGTGCCAGCAGCTTGGAGGGACAGCCTAATTCACCCCTCCACTTT.

The chain combines TRBV7-2 with TRBJ2-7; no reliable D call. From germline, CDR1 is SGHTA and CDR2 FQGNSA. V was pared by 2 bases and J by 3 bases, with 5 bases between. This CDR3 is 12 amino acids long. The CDR3 loop reads CASSLSVYEQYF. The CDR3 coding sequence is TGTGCCAGCAGCTTATCGGTCTACGAGCAGTACTTC.

V gene TRBV6-5 combines with J gene TRBJ1-1; D is ambiguous. CDR1 is MNHEY, CDR2 SVGAGI, per germline. V was pared by 6 bases and J by 8 bases, with 19 bases between. The CDR3 totals 14 residues. The CDR3 reads CASSPGRAGGEAFF. DNA of the CDR3: TGTGCCAGCAGCCCTGGACGGGCAGGAGGCGAAGCTTTCTTT.

This sequence joins TRBV19 and TRBJ2-5, with 7 bases that match TRBD1. The J segment lost 1 base and the V segment lost 0 bases, leaving 8 bases of the junction unmatched. The CDR3 covers 17 residues. The germline CDR1 and CDR2 sequences are LNHDA and SQIVND (reference sequence). In DNA form, the CDR3 reads TGTGCCAGTAGTATAGACTCCTTACAGGGGACCCAAGAGACCCAGTACTTC. The encoded protein is CASSIDSLQGTQETQYF.

J is TRBJ2-3 and V is TRBV14; TRBD1 matches 7 bases. The length of the CDR3 is 15 residues. V lost 0 bases, J lost 4 bases, and 4 bases stayed unmatched. CDR1 is SGHDN and CDR2 is FVKESK in the germline V gene. The DNA for the CDR3 is TGTGCCAGCAGCCAAGAAATACAGGGGCCAGATACGCAGTATTTT. This codes for CASSQEIQGPDTQYF.

The chain is built from TRBV4-3 and TRBJ2-7; 9 positions match TRBD1. CDR1 and CDR2 (germline): LGHNA, YSLEER. This CDR3 spans 15 amino acids. V gave up 3 bases and J gave up 1 base; unmatched junction bases: 4. The CDR3 spells CASSHGTGSSYEQYF. DNA for the CDR3: TGCGCCAGCAGCCATGGGACAGGGAGTTCCTACGAGCAGTACTTC.

The chain carries TRBV2 and TRBJ1-4; D possibly corresponds to TRBD1 (5 bases). This CDR3 spans 12 amino acids. Deletions cut 4 bases from V and 10 bases from J, with 10 bases between. Germline V lookup: CDR1 SNHLY, CDR2 FYNNEI. DNA of the CDR3: TGTGCCAGCAGTGGCAGGGATGCAAAACTGTTTTTT. As protein: CASSGRDAKLFF. The entire variable domain, with the rest obtained from reference TRBV2 and TRBJ1-4, is as follows: EPEVTQTPSHQVTQMGQEVILRCVPISNHLYFYWYRQILGQKVEFLVSFYNNEISEKSEIFDDQFSVERPDGSNFTLKIRSTKLEDSAMYFCASSGRDAKLFFGSGTQLSVL.

The V gene is TRBV11-2, the J gene TRBJ2-1; possibly TRBD2 for D (7 bases). Germline assignment: CDR1 SGHAT and CDR2 FQNNGV. The V end was cut by 7 bases, the J end by 7 bases, with 17 bases between. The CDR3 is 14 residues long. DNA for the CDR3: TGTGCCAGCACGGGGGGCGGGAGATCTAATGAGCAGTTCTTC. Amino acid sequence: CASTGGGRSNEQFF.

This clone was observed at least ten times. The chain recombines TRBV2 with TRBJ2-2; 8 nucleotides line up with TRBD1. CDR1 and CDR2 from the germline V gene are SNHLY and FYNNEI. The CDR3 extends over 15 amino acids. Unmatched junction bases numbered 8, after V lost 4 bases and J lost 7 bases. CDR3 in DNA: TGTGCCAGCAGTGTTAGGACAGGGAGTGACGGGGAGCTGTTTTTT. Translating it yields CASSVRTGSDGELFF.

The chain recombines TRBV18 with TRBJ1-4, with D unresolved. The V end lost 4 bases, the J end lost 6 bases, and 15 bases lay between the germline ends. The CDR3 is 15 amino acids. Looked up from germline, CDR1 is KGHSH and CDR2 is LQKENI. CDR3 DNA: TGTGCCAGCTCACTGAGAGGGTTCCAAGATGAAAAACTGTTTTTT. It is translated as CASSLRGFQDEKLFF.

The V call is TRBV7-9, the J call TRBJ2-7; D remains unclear. CDR3 length equals 12 residues. Between the trimmed V and J ends, which lost 1 base and 5 bases, there was a span of 6 bases. The germline gives CDR1 SEHNR, CDR2 FQNEAQ (reference sequence). This CDR3 is CASSLGYDEQYF. CDR3 DNA: TGTGCCAGCAGCTTAGGCTATGACGAGCAGTACTTC.

This chain uses TRBV9 with TRBJ2-1; 9 bases fit TRBD2. The trim removed 0 bases at V and 6 bases at J, leaving 4 bases unmatched. This CDR3 is built from 15 residues. The germline V gene has CDR1 SGDLS and CDR2 YYNGEE. As DNA, the CDR3 is TGTGCCAGCAGCGTAGCACTAGCGGGCCTCAATGAGCAGTTCTTC. Translating gives CASSVALAGLNEQFF.